The rows below give T cell receptor beta chains drawn from one sample of a study of T-cell memory formation after mild COVID-19. TCRdb passed the 5' RACE reads through MiXCR, listing each CDR3 protein once. The repertoire includes under 200,000 distinct CDR3 sequences, about 28% of them detected once, and approximately 12% sits in the top ten. Specimen: PBMCs or a T cell subset sorted from them (not recorded which). Receptors originate from an adult woman who had mild COVID-19 (a few samples of this study predate the infection). Cell type and time point are not known. Both conserved end residues are part of each CDR3. Fields, in order: V gene, J gene, D gene, CDR3 protein. D genes are given only for firm matches.

>TRBV28|TRBJ2-7|TRBD1
CASSTTGTGIPGEQYF
>TRBV9|TRBJ2-5|TRBD2
CASSLLADQETQYF
>TRBV6-5|TRBJ2-3|TRBD2
CASSSGLAGGRADTQYF
>TRBV5-1|TRBJ2-7|-
CASSLEGEQYF
>TRBV27|TRBJ2-2|-
CASSYEGITGELFF
>TRBV27|TRBJ2-1|TRBD1
CASSLGTGTNEQFF
>TRBV5-1|TRBJ2-2|-
CASSLEPGSSGELFF
>TRBV9|TRBJ1-4|-
CASSVSGQPTNEKLFF
>TRBV20-1|TRBJ1-5|-
CSAGQINQPQHF
>TRBV7-9|TRBJ1-2|-
CASSLGHTPAHTF
>TRBV29-1|TRBJ1-1|TRBD1
CSVGDRVNTEAFF
>TRBV11-2|TRBJ2-7|TRBD2
CASSFGGAYEQYF
>TRBV20-1|TRBJ1-5|-
CSARDDEGPQHF
>TRBV5-6|TRBJ2-2|-
CASSLRPESTGELFF
>TRBV12-3/TRBV12-4|TRBJ2-3|-
CATRGTDTQYF
>TRBV6-5|TRBJ1-5|-
CATRQRGANQPQHF
>TRBV4-2|TRBJ2-5|TRBD2
CASSPSSYKREGREKTQYF